This T cell receptor (beta chain) was profiled in a study of T cells in localized non-small cell lung cancer (dated by TCRdb to the early 2020s). Broadly, across the study: The study analyzed T cell repertoires of 200 to 300 early-stage NSCLC patients, comparing tumors and uninvolved tumor-adjacent lungs. All 220 or so NSCLC patients in the cohort were treatment-naive and had localized lung tumors that were resected. NSCLC patients had a mean age of roughly 66 years, and around 130 were male and about a hundred female.

The CDR3 sequence holds 11 residues, the cysteine and phenylalanine included. Only CDR3 DNA is held: 33 bases, read in frame from base 1. For CDR1 and CDR2, the germline V gene lists SQVTM and ANQGSEA. Relative to germline, V is 0 bases shorter and J is 10 bases shorter, with 7 bases between their ends. At diagnosis, tumor, uninvolved tumor-adjacent lung and peripheral blood were collected and then preserved as a mix of FFPE and fresh-frozen material. For TCR repertoire profiling, the blood samples were analyzed as peripheral blood mononuclear cells. Broad study findings and their caveats: Multi-region tumor sequencing was not performed, so intratumor heterogeneity could not be excluded. Longer overall survival was associated with higher T cell density in blood, whereas shorter survival was associated with higher clonality in adjacent lung. Because the study design was exploratory, TCR variables were selected using unadjusted p-values without false-discovery rate correction. A median of about 55 of the top 100 tumor clones were detected in paired uninvolved adjacent lung, and around 27 of these tumor clones were also found among the top 100 clones of the paired uninvolved adjacent lung. Uninvolved tumor-adjacent lung showed the highest T cell clonality, higher than tumor, which suggests more focused antigenic responses in the uninvolved tumor-adjacent lung.

The immunoSEQ Assay was used to sequence TCR beta CDR3 regions from DNA. The original methods were these. T cell density was computed as TCR beta template counts normalized to usable DNA estimated by amplifying housekeeping genes. Richness was estimated with the preseqR package, extrapolating to 400,000 templates for PBMC samples and 120,000 templates for tissue samples. Clonality was defined as one minus Pielou's evenness. Tissue-enriched TCRs were identified through differential abundance testing performed on productive amino-acid clonotypes, with a minimum total count of 5 and an alpha of 0.1. The Jaccard Index and the Morisita Overlap Index were used to measure repertoire overlap between compartments. TCR beta CDR3s were clustered by GLIPH together with public tetramer-defined viral CDR3s, and at least three viral sequences plus V-gene enrichment were required for viral motifs. Sourced from immuneACCESS, this table was stored by TCRdb with only in-frame sequences that have V and J called. A share of the clones is absent; for the studies checked, an unresolved V gene accounts for under half, and the remainder has no known explanation. Clone size and the V and J calls come from that table; the DNA yielded D and trimming. Across this sample there are fewer than 50,000 clones, with 86% seen only once. The ten largest clones capture around 6.1% of the sample.

Regarding this clone: Its antigen is still unknown. No much larger clonotype is one base removed from it; base qualities were not supplied.

The sequences come from peripheral blood mononuclear cells, collected before any cancer treatment. The rearrangement joined TRBV29-1 to TRBJ2-1; too little of a D gene remains to name it. The sequence came from a male donor at least 60 years old with stage II lung adenocarcinoma. The nucleotides read TGCAGCGTTGAAGAGGCTCGGGAGCAGTTCTTC. Translated, it gives CSVEEAREQFF.